The next 3 T cell receptor beta chains were all read from a single sample in a study of metastatic and nonmetastatic thyroid tumors. TCRdb reprocessed the PCR reads via MiXCR. Among several thousand clones listed, under 20% were seen once. The entire patient cohort was treatment-naive prior to thyroid surgery. Material for sequencing was adjacent normal tissue. Receptors originate from a female donor with papillary thyroid cancer or a benign thyroid nodule (not recorded which). Some clones in this sample may be carry-over from other donors' samples.

This clone is medium-sized by share. The genes are TRBV6-5 and TRBJ1-6; D is perhaps TRBD1 (6 bases). CDR3 length: 14 amino acids. V was cut by 2 bases and J by 9 bases, with 11 bases left in between. Germline V CDR1 and CDR2: MNHEY, SVGAGI. The CDR3 is CASSYITGFSPLHF. CDR3 bases: TGTGCCAGCAGTTACATTACAGGGTTTTCACCCCTCCACTTT.

The rearrangement links TRBV11-3 to TRBJ2-2; D gene ambiguous. CDR1 is SGHNT and CDR2 is YENEEA in the germline V gene. The CDR3 consists of 13 residues. V was clipped by 5 bases and J by 5 bases, with 9 bases between them. The CDR3 DNA sequence: TGTGCCAGCAGCGATCGTATAACCGGGGAGCTGTTTTTT. Residues: CASSDRITGELFF.

The chain combines TRBV27 with TRBJ2-4; D perhaps matches TRBD2 (6 bases). The CDR3 is made up of 15 amino acids. Germline V gene lookup returns CDR1 MNHEY and CDR2 SMNVEV (reference sequence). V was clipped by 2 bases and J by 5 bases, with 13 bases between them. Here the CDR3 DNA reads TGTGCCAGCAGTTTACAGGGAGGAGGCCAAAACATTCAGTACTTC. It translates to CASSLQGGGQNIQYF.